What follows are 27 T cell receptor beta chains derived from one specimen sequenced in a study of post-analysis software for immune sequencing data. Findings and caveats of the study: In patients, TRBV5-6, TRBV5-1 and TRBV20-1 belonged to roughly five TRBV segments found more frequently than in controls.

For these TCRs, the target antigens are not known. TCR beta cDNA libraries had unique molecular identifiers. Each CDR3 protein gets one entry after TCRdb re-called the PCR reads with MiXCR. This sample carries roughly 870,000 distinct CDR3 sequences, approximately 53% of them seen once, and the ten largest clones take roughly 4.4%. The material sequenced was blood. The receptors derive from a girl between 10 and 17 years old with multiple sclerosis.

CDR3 sequence reads: CASSGGTSGNTDTQYF. In nucleotides, the CDR3 is TGTGCCAGCAGTGGAGGGACTAGCGGAAACACAGATACGCAGTATTTT. This sequence joins TRBV12-3 or TRBV12-4 and TRBJ2-3, with 11 bases identical to TRBD2. This CDR3 contains 16 residues. V lost 5 bases and J lost 2; bases outside the gene matches: 6.

The V call is TRBV5-1, the J call TRBJ2-1; possible D gene TRBD2, 5 bases. V dropped 2 bases and J dropped 9 bases, with 15 bases sitting between them. The germline V gene encodes CDR1 SGHRS and CDR2 YFSETQ. The CDR3 runs 14 residues. Here the CDR3 DNA reads TGCGCCAGCAGCTTAAATTCTCTAGCCGGTGAGCAGTTCTTC. Translated: CASSLNSLAGEQFF. Looking up the rest from reference TRBV5-1 and TRBJ2-1 gives the full variable domain: KAGVTQTPRYLIKTRGQQVTLSCSPISGHRSVSWYQQTPGQGLQFLFEYFSETQRNKGNFPGRFSGRQFSNSRSEMNVSTLELGDSALYLCASSLNSLAGEQFFGPGTRLTVL.

The CDR3 loop is CSAIEGGGYGYGYTF. The CDR3 nucleotides are TGCAGTGCCATCGAGGGGGGCGGGTACGGCTATGGCTACACCTTC. The rearrangement links TRBV20-1 to TRBJ1-2, with D maybe TRBD1 (6 bases). Per germline, CDR1 DFQATT and CDR2 SNEGSKA (reference sequence). The ends were cut back, 6 bases at V and 4 bases at J, with 21 bases in the middle. There are 15 residues in the CDR3.

This chain connects TRBV9 to TRBJ2-1; the D is unclear. The V end was cut by 0 bases, the J end by 7 bases, with 8 bases between. Germline CDR1 and CDR2: SGDLS and YYNGEE. There are 13 residues in the CDR3. The CDR3 loop is CASSVGQTNEQFF. The CDR3 DNA follows: TGTGCCAGCAGCGTAGGACAAACTAATGAGCAGTTCTTC.

The chain links TRBV10-3 to TRBJ2-7; TRBD1 matches at 8 bases. V dropped 4 bases and J dropped 3; count of bases not matched to a gene: 8. This CDR3 is 15 amino acids long. From germline, CDR1 is ENHRY and CDR2 SYGVKD. The CDR3 protein is CAISATGTGLYEQYF. The CDR3 DNA reads as TGTGCCATCAGTGCAACCGGGACAGGTCTCTACGAGCAGTACTTC.

The J gene is TRBJ2-5, the V gene TRBV5-1; 11 nucleotides align to TRBD2. Looked up from germline, CDR1 is SGHRS and CDR2 is YFSETQ. This CDR3 region has 18 residues. V dropped 0 bases and J dropped 7; count of bases not matched to a gene: 14. The CDR3 DNA follows: TGCGCCAGCAGCTTGGTTTATCCGACTAGCGGGGCCCGAGGGACCCAGTACTTC. Translated, it gives CASSLVYPTSGARGTQYF.

The CDR3 region is CASTRPRGAPGELFF. The CDR3 nucleotides are TGTGCCAGCACTCGTCCCCGGGGGGCCCCCGGGGAGCTGTTTTTT. This sequence joins TRBV6-6 and TRBJ2-2; perhaps TRBD2 as D (7 bases). The CDR3 extends over 15 amino acids. In germline, CDR1 is MNHNY, CDR2 SVGAGI (reference sequence). Trimming left V 7 bases short and J 6 bases short, with 18 bases between.

V usage is TRBV5-1 and J usage is TRBJ2-1; 9 bases agree with TRBD2. The CDR3 consists of 15 residues. J lost 6 bases, V lost 6 bases, and 10 bases had no gene match. Germline V gene lookup returns CDR1 SGHRS and CDR2 YFSETQ. The DNA for the CDR3 is TGCGCCAGCACAGCCGGGACTAGCCCGATCAATGAGCAGTTCTTC. This codes for CASTAGTSPINEQFF.

The chain recombines TRBV5-1 with TRBJ2-1, with D perhaps TRBD2 (5 bases). Trimming cost V 0 bases and J 12 bases, with 10 bases left between them. The V gene's germline CDR1 is SGHRS and CDR2 YFSETQ. The CDR3 is 12 amino acids. The CDR3 bases are TGCGCCAGCAGCTTGGAGGGTGAGGGGCAGTTCTTC. Protein sequence: CASSLEGEGQFF. The whole variable domain, remainder taken from reference TRBV5-1 and TRBJ2-1, is KAGVTQTPRYLIKTRGQQVTLSCSPISGHRSVSWYQQTPGQGLQFLFEYFSETQRNKGNFPGRFSGRQFSNSRSEMNVSTLELGDSALYLCASSLEGEGQFFGPGTRLTVL.

This clonotype was seen only a few times. The V gene is TRBV5-1, the J gene TRBJ2-7; 8 bases are a match to TRBD1. V was clipped by 3 bases and J by 3 bases; unmatched bases: 5. CDR1 and CDR2 (germline): SGHRS, YFSETQ. This CDR3 comprises 14 residues. CDR3 residues: CASSWEGQGYEQYF. The CDR3 nucleotides read TGCGCCAGCAGCTGGGAAGGACAGGGCTACGAGCAGTACTTC. Using reference TRBV5-1 and TRBJ2-7 for the parts outside the CDR3, the full variable domain is KAGVTQTPRYLIKTRGQQVTLSCSPISGHRSVSWYQQTPGQGLQFLFEYFSETQRNKGNFPGRFSGRQFSNSRSEMNVSTLELGDSALYLCASSWEGQGYEQYFGPGTRLTVT.

The rearrangement uses TRBV7-9 and TRBJ2-1, with D possibly being TRBD1 (6 bases). The CDR3 contains 16 residues. Germline CDR1 reads SEHNR; CDR2 reads FQNEAQ (reference sequence). V lost 5 bases and J 0 bases, leaving 14 bases between the germline ends. CDR3 DNA sequence: TGTGCCAGCAGCCTACAGGGTACCCGCTCCTACAATGAGCAGTTCTTC. It yields the protein CASSLQGTRSYNEQFF.

A single count supports this clonotype. This rearrangement joins TRBV20-1 to TRBJ2-5; TRBD2 agrees at 9 bases. The tail of the sequence fits TRBJ2-1 better, so the J call may be wrong. Germline assignment: CDR1 DFQATT and CDR2 SNEGSKA (reference sequence). The CDR3 extends over 15 amino acids. The CDR3 here is CSAGLAPISQETQFF. For the CDR3, the DNA is TGCAGTGCTGGACTAGCGCCTATTTCCCAAGAGACCCAGTTCTTC.

This sequence joins TRBV15 and TRBJ2-3; no definite D call. The V gene lost 0 bases and the J gene lost 1 base, with 14 bases spanning the gap. Germline loops: CDR1 LNHNV, CDR2 YYDKDF (reference sequence). The CDR3 is made up of 17 amino acids. Written as DNA, the CDR3 is TGTGCCACCAGCAGAGATCTACCGGGCCGTGGCACAGATACGCAGTATTTT. It encodes CATSRDLPGRGTDTQYF.

V usage is TRBV5-1 and J usage is TRBJ1-1, with a weak D call TRBD1 (5 bases). CDR1 is SGHRS, CDR2 YFSETQ, per germline. This CDR3 spans 16 amino acids. The V and J ends lost 1 base and 1 base respectively, with 14 bases between them. The chain's CDR3 is CASSLTLPRGNTEAFF. CDR3 nucleotides: TGCGCCAGCAGCTTGACTCTACCTAGGGGGAACACTGAAGCTTTCTTT. The complete variable domain, with remaining parts taken from reference TRBV5-1 and TRBJ1-1, reads KAGVTQTPRYLIKTRGQQVTLSCSPISGHRSVSWYQQTPGQGLQFLFEYFSETQRNKGNFPGRFSGRQFSNSRSEMNVSTLELGDSALYLCASSLTLPRGNTEAFFGQGTRLTVV.

This chain links TRBV7-3 with TRBJ2-5; possibly TRBD1 or TRBD2 for D (6 bases each). CDR1 is SGHTA and CDR2 is FQGTGA in the germline V gene. The CDR3 runs to 14 residues. V lost 3 bases and J 5 bases, leaving 13 bases between the germline ends. CDR3 residues: CASSFTRRGETQYF. CDR3 in DNA: TGTGCCAGCAGCTTCACTAGGAGGGGGGAGACCCAGTACTTC. The entire variable domain, with the rest obtained from reference TRBV7-3 and TRBJ2-5, is as follows: GAGVSQTPSNKVTEKGKYVELRCDPISGHTALYWYRQSLGQGPEFLIYFQGTGAADDSGLPNDRFFAVRPEGSVSTLKIQRTERGDSAVYLCASSFTRRGETQYFGPGTRLLVL.

The J gene is TRBJ2-4, the V gene TRBV29-1, with TRBD2 matching 8 bases. J gave up 8 bases and V 7 bases, and 10 bases lay outside the gene matches. The CDR3 runs to 13 residues. The germline V gene encodes CDR1 SQVTM and CDR2 ANQGSEA. The CDR3 nucleotides read TGCAGCGCCCGGGGGGGACTTCGGGACATTCAGTACTTC. It specifies CSARGGLRDIQYF.

The CDR3 protein is CASRIMGRNNEQFF. The CDR3 coding sequence is TGTGCCAGCAGAATTATGGGGAGAAACAATGAGCAGTTCTTC. The chain couples TRBV12-3 or TRBV12-4 to TRBJ2-1, with D perhaps TRBD2 (5 bases). Trimming took 6 bases from V and 5 from J, leaving 14 bases between them. This CDR3 has 14 amino acids.

The V gene is TRBV9, the J gene TRBJ2-3; a weak D match, TRBD2 (7 bases). Between the trimmed V and J ends, which lost 3 bases and 5 bases, there was a span of 16 bases. The CDR3 loop spans 15 amino acids. Germline assignment: CDR1 SGDLS and CDR2 YYNGEE. CDR3 region: CASSEGDYPGDTQYF. CDR3 nucleotide sequence: TGTGCCAGCAGCGAGGGGGACTACCCTGGAGATACGCAGTATTTT. The whole variable domain, filled in from reference TRBV9 and TRBJ2-3, reads DSGVTQTPKHLITATGQRVTLRCSPRSGDLSVYWYQQSLDQGLQFLIQYYNGEERAKGNILERFSAQQFPDLHSELNLSSLELGDSALYFCASSEGDYPGDTQYFGPGTRLTVL.

This clonotype was counted a few times. This chain joins TRBV18 and TRBJ2-7, with D possibly called TRBD1 or TRBD2 (5 bases each). Trimming removed 3 bases at V and 3 bases at J, with 18 bases between. CDR3 size: 16 residues. Germline assignment: CDR1 KGHSH and CDR2 LQKENI. The CDR3 nucleotides are TGTGCCAGCTCACCCACTCCGGGACGGACACACTACGAGCAGTACTTC. Residues: CASSPTPGRTHYEQYF. Supplemented by reference TRBV18 and TRBJ2-7, the full variable domain reads NAGVMQNPRHLVRRRGQEARLRCSPMKGHSHVYWYRQLPEEGLKFMVYLQKENIIDESGMPKERFSAEFPKEGPSILRIQQVVRGDSAAYFCASSPTPGRTHYEQYFGPGTRLTVT.

The CDR3, as DNA: TGCAGTGCTAGTGACGGGACACTTAATGAAAAACTGTTTTTT. This sequence encodes CSASDGTLNEKLFF. This sequence joins TRBV20-1 and TRBJ1-4, with D possibly TRBD1 on 6 matching bases. This CDR3 is built from 14 residues. Trimming left V 3 bases short and J 4 bases short, with 12 bases between. Germline CDR1 is DFQATT and CDR2 is SNEGSKA (reference sequence).

Only a few counts were recorded for this clonotype. The chain uses TRBV9 and TRBJ2-7; D not certain. This CDR3 contains 13 residues. The germline CDR1 and CDR2 sequences are SGDLS and YYNGEE. Trimming shortened V by 0 bases and J by 5 bases, and 9 bases separated the two germline ends. The CDR3 loop reads CASSVDLGNEQYF. For the CDR3, the DNA is TGTGCCAGCAGCGTAGATTTGGGAAACGAGCAGTACTTC.

The V gene is TRBV7-9, the J gene TRBJ2-7; 16 bases align to TRBD2. Germline V gives CDR1 SEHNR, CDR2 FQNEAQ (reference sequence). This CDR3 is built from 15 residues. J was trimmed by 5 bases and V by 6 bases; bases with no gene match: 4. Here the CDR3 reads CASRSGTSGRDEQYF. CDR3 DNA sequence: TGTGCCAGCAGGTCCGGGACTAGCGGGAGGGACGAGCAGTACTTC.

The chain is built from TRBV12-3 or TRBV12-4 and TRBJ2-3, with 8 bases that match TRBD2. The CDR3 runs to 15 residues. J lost 1 base, V lost 2 bases, and 2 bases had no gene match. Here the CDR3 reads CASSLRRGGTDTQYF. The DNA for the CDR3 is TGTGCCAGCAGTTTACGGCGGGGGGGCACAGATACGCAGTATTTT.

V usage is TRBV29-1 and J usage is TRBJ2-1, with D possibly TRBD1 on 8 matching bases. The CDR3 consists of 15 residues. V was clipped by 6 bases and J by 2 bases, with 17 bases between them. Germline-derived CDR1 and CDR2 are SQVTM and ANQGSEA. The CDR3 DNA sequence: TGCAGCGTAGCGGGACAGGCTGTTACCTACAATGAGCAGTTCTTC. Residues: CSVAGQAVTYNEQFF.

This clonotype appeared a few times. The chain has TRBV4-1 and TRBJ1-2; tentative D call: TRBD1 (6 bases). V was shortened by 4 bases and J by 4 bases, with 19 bases between the two germline ends. The CDR3 covers 16 residues. The germline CDR1 and CDR2 sequences are MGHRA and YSYEKL. In DNA form, the CDR3 reads TGCGCCAGCAGCCTCCTGGGGACGGGGGCGGTCTATGGCTACACCTTC. This encodes CASSLLGTGAVYGYTF.

The chain carries TRBV6-6 and TRBJ2-3; 10 nucleotides line up with TRBD2. This CDR3 region has 16 residues. Losses at the gene ends were 6 bases for V and 6 bases for J; bases not matched to a gene: 12. Germline CDR1 MNHNY, CDR2 SVGAGI (reference sequence). DNA of the CDR3: TGTGCCAGCAGCCCCGGGGTAGCGGGAGGATCTGATACGCAGTATTTT. This codes for CASSPGVAGGSDTQYF.

The chain combines TRBV7-9 with TRBJ2-4, with 9 bases fitting TRBD1. The last part of the DNA fits TRBJ2-7 better; the J call may be wrong. The CDR3 covers 14 residues. Germline CDR1 SEHNR, CDR2 FQNEAQ (reference sequence). CDR3 in DNA: TGTGCCAGCAGCTTAATACAGGGGGCAAGCGAGCAGTACTTC. It translates to CASSLIQGASEQYF.